This TCR beta chain comes out of a study of control samples from healthy donors and cancer patients. There are 16 residues in the CDR3. CDR1 SGHDN and CDR2 FVKESK come from the germline V gene. V was shortened by 5 bases and J by 2 bases, with 19 bases between the two germline ends. The assay was immunoSEQ multiplex PCR, and TCRdb's table has in-frame clones only and misses some. This table holds 120,000 or so clones, roughly 84% found once. The gene calls are TRBV14 and TRBJ2-7, with TRBD1 as a possible D gene (5 bases). The clonotype was recovered from a middle-aged man in good health. The sequenced material came from blood. CDR3 bases: TGTGCCAGCAGCAAGGTGGGTCAGGGCATTCCCTACGAGCAGTACTTC. Amino acid sequence: CASSKVGQGIPYEQYF.